This T cell receptor (beta chain) originates from a study of blood T cell repertoires in COVID-19. The overall study: In each case, the material was cDNA or gDNA derived from T cells, B-cell-depleted T cells, or PBMCs.

Original data processing: Estimates of nucleated cell counts were drawn from the amplification of reference gene primers. Assay used: immunoSEQ multiplex PCR; TCRdb lists only in-frame clones, some missing. V, J and clone size reflect that table, while D and trimming were determined from the DNA. The data hold 210,000 or so clones, with roughly 84% observed a single time. V lost 10 bases to trimming and J lost 5 bases; unmatched junction nucleotides: 9. CDR3 size: 13 residues. Germline-derived CDR1 and CDR2 are MDHEN and SYDVKM. What was sequenced was peripheral blood. This clonotype was sampled from a man aged 35 to 55 with active or convalescent COVID-19. V is TRBV28 and J is TRBJ2-5, with TRBD1 matching 8 bases. This chain's CDR3 is CATGQGVRETQYF. The CDR3 DNA reads TGTGCCACCGGACAGGGCGTGAGGGAGACCCAGTACTTC.